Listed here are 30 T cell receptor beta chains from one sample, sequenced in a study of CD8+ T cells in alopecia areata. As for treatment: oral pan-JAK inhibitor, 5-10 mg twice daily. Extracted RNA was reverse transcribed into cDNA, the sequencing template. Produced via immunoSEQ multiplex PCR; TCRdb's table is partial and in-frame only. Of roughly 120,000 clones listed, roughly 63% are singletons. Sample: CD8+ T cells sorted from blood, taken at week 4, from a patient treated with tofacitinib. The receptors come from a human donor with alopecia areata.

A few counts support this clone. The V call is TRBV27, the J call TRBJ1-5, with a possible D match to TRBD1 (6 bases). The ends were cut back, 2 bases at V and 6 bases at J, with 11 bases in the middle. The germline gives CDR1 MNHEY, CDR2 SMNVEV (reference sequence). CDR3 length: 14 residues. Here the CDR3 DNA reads TGTGCCAGCAGTTTAGCTCCACAGGGTCAGCCCCAGCATTTT. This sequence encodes CASSLAPQGQPQHF.

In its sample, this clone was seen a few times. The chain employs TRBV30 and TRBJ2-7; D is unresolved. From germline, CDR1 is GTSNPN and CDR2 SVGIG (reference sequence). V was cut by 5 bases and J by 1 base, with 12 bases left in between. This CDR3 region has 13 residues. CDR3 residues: CAWCPEQSYEQYF. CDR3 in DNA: TGTGCCTGGTGCCCCGAGCAGTCCTACGAGCAGTACTTC. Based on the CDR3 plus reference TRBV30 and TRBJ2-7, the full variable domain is SQTIHQWPATLVQPVGSPLSLECTVEGTSNPNLYWYRQAAGRGLQLLFYSVGIGQISSEVPQNLSASRPQDRQFILSSKKLLLSDSGFYLCAWCPEQSYEQYFGPGTRLTVT.

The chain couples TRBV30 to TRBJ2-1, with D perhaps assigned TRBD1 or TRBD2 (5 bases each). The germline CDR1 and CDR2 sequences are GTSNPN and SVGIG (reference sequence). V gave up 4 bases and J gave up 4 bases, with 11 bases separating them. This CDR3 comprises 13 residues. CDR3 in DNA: TGTGCCTGGAATCTTGGGGGTTACAATGAGCAGTTCTTC. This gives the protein CAWNLGGYNEQFF.

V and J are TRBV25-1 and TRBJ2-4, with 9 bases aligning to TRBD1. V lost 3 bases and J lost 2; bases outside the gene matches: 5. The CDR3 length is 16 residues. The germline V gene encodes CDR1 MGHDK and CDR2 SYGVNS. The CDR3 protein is CASSEDRGRTKNIQYF. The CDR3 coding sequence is TGTGCCAGCAGTGAGGACAGGGGTCGTACCAAAAACATTCAGTACTTC.

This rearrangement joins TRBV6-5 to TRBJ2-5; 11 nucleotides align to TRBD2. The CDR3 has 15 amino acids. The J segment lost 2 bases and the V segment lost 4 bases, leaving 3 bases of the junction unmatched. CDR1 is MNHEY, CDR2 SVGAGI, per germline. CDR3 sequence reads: CASSSTSGAQETQYF. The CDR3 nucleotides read TGTGCCAGCAGTTCGACTAGCGGGGCTCAAGAGACCCAGTACTTC.

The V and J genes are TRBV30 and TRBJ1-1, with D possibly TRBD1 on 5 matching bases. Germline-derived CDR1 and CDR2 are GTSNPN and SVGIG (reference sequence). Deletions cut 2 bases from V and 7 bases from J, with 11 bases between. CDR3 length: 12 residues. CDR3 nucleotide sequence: TGTGCCTGGAGTATCCTGGACATTGAAGCTTTCTTT. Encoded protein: CAWSILDIEAFF.

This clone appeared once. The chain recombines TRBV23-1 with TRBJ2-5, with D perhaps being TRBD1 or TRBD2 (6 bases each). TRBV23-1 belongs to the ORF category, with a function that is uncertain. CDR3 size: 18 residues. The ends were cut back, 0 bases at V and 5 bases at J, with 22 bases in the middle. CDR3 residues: CASSQSVGGPVPHETQYF. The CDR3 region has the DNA TGCGCCAGCAGTCAATCGGTCGGGGGCCCCGTTCCGCATGAGACCCAGTACTTC.

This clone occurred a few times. The chain's CDR3 is CASNGQVGPGYTF. The CDR3 DNA reads as TGTGCCAGCAATGGGCAGGTTGGGCCCGGCTACACCTTC. The V and J genes are TRBV7-2 and TRBJ1-2; unclear D gene. This CDR3 has 13 residues. Looked up from germline, CDR1 is SGHTA and CDR2 is FQGNSA. Trimming took off 7 bases at V and 8 bases at J, with 17 bases between the two ends.

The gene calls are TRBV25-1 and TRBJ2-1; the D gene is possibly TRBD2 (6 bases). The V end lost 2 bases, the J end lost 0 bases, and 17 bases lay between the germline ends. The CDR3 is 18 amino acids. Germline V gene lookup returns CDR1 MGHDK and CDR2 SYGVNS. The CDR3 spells CASSEMMGGADSYNEQFF. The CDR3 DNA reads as TGTGCCAGCAGTGAAATGATGGGCGGGGCAGACTCCTACAATGAGCAGTTCTTC. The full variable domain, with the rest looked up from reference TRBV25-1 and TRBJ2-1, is EADIYQTPRYLVIGTGKKITLECSQTMGHDKMYWYQQDPGMELHLIHYSYGVNSTEKGDLSSESTVSRIRTEHFPLTLESARPSHTSQYLCASSEMMGGADSYNEQFFGPGTRLTVL.

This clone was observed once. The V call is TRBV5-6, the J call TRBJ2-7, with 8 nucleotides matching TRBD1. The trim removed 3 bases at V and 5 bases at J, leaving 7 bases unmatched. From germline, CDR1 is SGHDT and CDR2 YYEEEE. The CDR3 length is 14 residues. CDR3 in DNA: TGTGCCAGCAGCTGGAGGACAGGGCTGAACGAGCAGTACTTC. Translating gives CASSWRTGLNEQYF.

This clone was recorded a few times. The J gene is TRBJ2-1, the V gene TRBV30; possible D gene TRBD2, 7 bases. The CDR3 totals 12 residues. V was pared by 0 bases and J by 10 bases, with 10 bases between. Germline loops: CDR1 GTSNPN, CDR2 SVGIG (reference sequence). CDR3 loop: CAWSVSGGEQFF. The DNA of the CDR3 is TGTGCCTGGAGTGTCTCGGGGGGCGAGCAGTTCTTC.

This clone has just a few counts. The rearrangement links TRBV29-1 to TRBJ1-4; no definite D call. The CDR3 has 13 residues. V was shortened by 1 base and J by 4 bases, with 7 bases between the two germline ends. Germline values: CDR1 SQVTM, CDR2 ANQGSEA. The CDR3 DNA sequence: TGCAGCGTTGAAGGAAGCATTAATGAAAAACTGTTTTTT. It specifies CSVEGSINEKLFF.

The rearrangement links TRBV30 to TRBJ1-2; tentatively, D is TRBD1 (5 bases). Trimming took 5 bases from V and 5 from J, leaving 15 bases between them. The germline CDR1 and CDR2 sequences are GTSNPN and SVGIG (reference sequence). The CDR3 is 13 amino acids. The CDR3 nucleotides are TGTGCCTGGGTGATAGGGGAGGGTTATGGCTACACCTTC. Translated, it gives CAWVIGEGYGYTF.

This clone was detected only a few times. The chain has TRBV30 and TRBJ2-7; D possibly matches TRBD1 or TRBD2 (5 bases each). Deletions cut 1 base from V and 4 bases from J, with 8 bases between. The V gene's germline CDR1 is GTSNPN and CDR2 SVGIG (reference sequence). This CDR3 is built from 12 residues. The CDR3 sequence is CAWSGDGYEQYF. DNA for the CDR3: TGTGCCTGGAGTGGGGACGGATACGAGCAGTACTTC.

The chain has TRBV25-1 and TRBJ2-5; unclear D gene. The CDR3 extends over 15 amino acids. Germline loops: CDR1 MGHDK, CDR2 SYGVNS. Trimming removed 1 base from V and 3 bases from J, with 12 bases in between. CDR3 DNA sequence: TGTGCCAGCAGTGAATTGGCCAGGTTAGAAGAGACCCAGTACTTC. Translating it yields CASSELARLEETQYF.

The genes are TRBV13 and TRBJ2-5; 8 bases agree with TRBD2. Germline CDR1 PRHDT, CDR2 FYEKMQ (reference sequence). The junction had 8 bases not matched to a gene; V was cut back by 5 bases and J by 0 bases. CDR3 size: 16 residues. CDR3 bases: TGTGCCAGCAGCCAAGGTAGCGGGGAGGACCAAGAGACCCAGTACTTC. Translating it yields CASSQGSGEDQETQYF.

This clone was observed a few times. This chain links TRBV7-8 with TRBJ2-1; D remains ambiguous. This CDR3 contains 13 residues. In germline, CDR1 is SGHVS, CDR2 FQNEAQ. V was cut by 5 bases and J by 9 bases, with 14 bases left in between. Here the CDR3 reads CASSPALRGEQFF. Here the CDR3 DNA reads TGTGCCAGCAGCCCCGCCTTACGTGGTGAGCAGTTCTTC.

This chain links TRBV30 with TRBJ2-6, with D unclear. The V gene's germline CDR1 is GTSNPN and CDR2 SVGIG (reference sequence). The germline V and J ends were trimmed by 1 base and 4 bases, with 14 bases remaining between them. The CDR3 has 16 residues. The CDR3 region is CAWSARYPVGANVLTF. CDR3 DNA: TGTGCCTGGAGTGCTCGCTATCCTGTGGGGGCCAACGTCCTGACTTTC. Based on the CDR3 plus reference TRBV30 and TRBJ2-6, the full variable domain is SQTIHQWPATLVQPVGSPLSLECTVEGTSNPNLYWYRQAAGRGLQLLFYSVGIGQISSEVPQNLSASRPQDRQFILSSKKLLLSDSGFYLCAWSARYPVGANVLTFGAGSRLTVL.

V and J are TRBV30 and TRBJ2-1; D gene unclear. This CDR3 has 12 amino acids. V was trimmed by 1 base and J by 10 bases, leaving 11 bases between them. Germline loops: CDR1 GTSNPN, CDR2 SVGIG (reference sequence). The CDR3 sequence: CAWSALTVEQFF. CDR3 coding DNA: TGTGCCTGGAGTGCCCTGACGGTCGAGCAGTTCTTC.

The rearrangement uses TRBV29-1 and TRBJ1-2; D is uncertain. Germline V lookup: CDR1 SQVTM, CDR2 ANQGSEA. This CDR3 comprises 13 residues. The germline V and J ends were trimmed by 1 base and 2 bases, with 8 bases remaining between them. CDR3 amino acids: CSVEGHENYGYTF. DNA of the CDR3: TGCAGCGTTGAAGGACACGAAAACTATGGCTACACCTTC.

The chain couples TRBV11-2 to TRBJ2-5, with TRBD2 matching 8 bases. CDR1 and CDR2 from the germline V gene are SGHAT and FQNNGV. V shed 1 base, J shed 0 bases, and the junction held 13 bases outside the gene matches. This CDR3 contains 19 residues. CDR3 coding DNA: TGTGCCAGCAGCTTAGGCAGGACTAGCATAGGAGGGTACCAAGAGACCCAGTACTTC. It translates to CASSLGRTSIGGYQETQYF.

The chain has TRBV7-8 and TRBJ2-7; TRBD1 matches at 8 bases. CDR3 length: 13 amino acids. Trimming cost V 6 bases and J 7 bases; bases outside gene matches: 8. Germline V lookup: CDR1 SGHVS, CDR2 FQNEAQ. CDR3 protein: CASRDATGGEQYF. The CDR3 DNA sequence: TGTGCCAGCAGAGATGCAACAGGGGGTGAGCAGTACTTC.

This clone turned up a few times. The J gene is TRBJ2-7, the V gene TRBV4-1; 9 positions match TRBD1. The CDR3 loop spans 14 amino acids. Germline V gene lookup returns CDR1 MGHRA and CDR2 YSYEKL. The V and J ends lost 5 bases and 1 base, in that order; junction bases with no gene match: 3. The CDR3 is CASSTGTGSYEQYF. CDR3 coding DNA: TGCGCCAGCAGCACCGGGACAGGGTCCTACGAGCAGTACTTC.

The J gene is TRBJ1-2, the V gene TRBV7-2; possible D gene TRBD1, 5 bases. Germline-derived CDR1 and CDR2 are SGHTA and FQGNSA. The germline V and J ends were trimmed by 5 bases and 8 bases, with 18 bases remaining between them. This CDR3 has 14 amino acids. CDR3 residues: CASSTGRAEDGYTF. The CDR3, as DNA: TGTGCCAGCAGCACCGGCAGGGCCGAGGACGGCTACACCTTC.

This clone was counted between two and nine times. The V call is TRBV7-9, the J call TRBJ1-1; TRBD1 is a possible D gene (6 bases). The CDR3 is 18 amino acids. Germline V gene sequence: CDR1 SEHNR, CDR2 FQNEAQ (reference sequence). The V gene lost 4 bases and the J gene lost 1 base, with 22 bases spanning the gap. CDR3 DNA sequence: TGTGCCAGCAGCTCCGGATCTTACCCGGGACAACCGAACACTGAAGCTTTCTTT. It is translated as CASSSGSYPGQPNTEAFF.

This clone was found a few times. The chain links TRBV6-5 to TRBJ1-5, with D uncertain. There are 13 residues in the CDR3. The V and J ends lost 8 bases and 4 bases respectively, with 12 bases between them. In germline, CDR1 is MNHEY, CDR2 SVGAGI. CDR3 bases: TGTGCCAGCCGGGAGGGAAGGAATCAGCCCCAGCATTTT. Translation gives CASREGRNQPQHF.

Here the CDR3 DNA reads TGTGCCAGCAGTTCGGGACAGCTTGAAGCTTTCTTT. Its translation is CASSSGQLEAFF. The genes are TRBV6-1 and TRBJ1-1, with 7 bases lining up with TRBD1. The CDR3 spans 12 residues. Germline CDR1 and CDR2: MNHNS and SASEGT. J lost 7 bases, V lost 5 bases, and 4 bases had no gene match.

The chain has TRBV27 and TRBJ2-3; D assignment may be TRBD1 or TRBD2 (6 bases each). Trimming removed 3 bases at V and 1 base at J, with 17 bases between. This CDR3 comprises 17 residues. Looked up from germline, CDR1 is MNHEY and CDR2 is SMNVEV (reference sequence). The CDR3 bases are TGTGCCAGCAGTTTCGACGGGGGCCTAACGGGCACAGATACGCAGTATTTT. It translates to CASSFDGGLTGTDTQYF.

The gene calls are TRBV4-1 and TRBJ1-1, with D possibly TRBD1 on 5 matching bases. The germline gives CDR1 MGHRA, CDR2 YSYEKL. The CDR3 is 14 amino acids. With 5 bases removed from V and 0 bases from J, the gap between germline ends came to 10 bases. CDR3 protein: CASSWTPVNTEAFF. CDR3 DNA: TGCGCCAGCAGCTGGACACCCGTGAACACTGAAGCTTTCTTT.

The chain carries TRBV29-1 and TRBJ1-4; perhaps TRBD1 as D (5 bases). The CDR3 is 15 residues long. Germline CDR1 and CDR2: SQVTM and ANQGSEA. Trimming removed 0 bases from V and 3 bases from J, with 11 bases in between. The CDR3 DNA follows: TGCAGCGTTGAAGAAGGGGCAGGCGCTAATGAAAAACTGTTTTTT. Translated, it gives CSVEEGAGANEKLFF.